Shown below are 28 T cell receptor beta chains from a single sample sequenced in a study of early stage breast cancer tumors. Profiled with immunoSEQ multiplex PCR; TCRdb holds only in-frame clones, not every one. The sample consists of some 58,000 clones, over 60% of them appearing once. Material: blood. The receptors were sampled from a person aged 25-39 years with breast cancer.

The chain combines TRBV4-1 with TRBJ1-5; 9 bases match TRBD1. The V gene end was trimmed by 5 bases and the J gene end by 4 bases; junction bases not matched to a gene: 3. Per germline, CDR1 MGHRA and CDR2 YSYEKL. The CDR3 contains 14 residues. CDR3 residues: CASSDRGENQPQHF. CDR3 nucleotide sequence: TGCGCCAGCAGCGACAGGGGGGAGAATCAGCCCCAGCATTTT.

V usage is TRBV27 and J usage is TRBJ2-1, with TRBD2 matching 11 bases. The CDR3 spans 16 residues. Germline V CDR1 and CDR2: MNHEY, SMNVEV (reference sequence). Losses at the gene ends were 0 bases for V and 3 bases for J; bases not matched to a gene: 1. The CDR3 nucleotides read TGTGCCAGCAGTTTATCTAGCGGGAGGGTCTACAATGAGCAGTTCTTC. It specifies CASSLSSGRVYNEQFF.

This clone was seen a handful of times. This CDR3 reads CASSLHGNYGYTF. Here the CDR3 DNA reads TGTGCCAGCAGTTTACACGGTAACTATGGCTACACCTTC. The gene calls are TRBV28 and TRBJ1-2; D is unclear. Trimming cost V 2 bases and J 1 base, with 5 bases left between them. CDR1 MDHEN and CDR2 SYDVKM come from the germline V gene. The CDR3 is made up of 13 amino acids.

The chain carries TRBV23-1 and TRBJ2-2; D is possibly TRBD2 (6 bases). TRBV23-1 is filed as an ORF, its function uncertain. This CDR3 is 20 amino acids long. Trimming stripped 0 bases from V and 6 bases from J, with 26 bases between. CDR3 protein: CASSQSREEGIVLVAGELFF. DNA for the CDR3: TGCGCCAGCAGTCAATCGAGGGAGGAGGGGATTGTATTGGTCGCCGGGGAGCTGTTTTTT.

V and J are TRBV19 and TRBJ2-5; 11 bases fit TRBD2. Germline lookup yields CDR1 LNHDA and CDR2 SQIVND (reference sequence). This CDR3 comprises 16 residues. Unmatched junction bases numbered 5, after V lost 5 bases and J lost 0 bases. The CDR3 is CASSAASGGYQETQYF. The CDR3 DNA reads TGTGCCAGTAGTGCGGCTAGCGGGGGGTACCAAGAGACCCAGTACTTC.

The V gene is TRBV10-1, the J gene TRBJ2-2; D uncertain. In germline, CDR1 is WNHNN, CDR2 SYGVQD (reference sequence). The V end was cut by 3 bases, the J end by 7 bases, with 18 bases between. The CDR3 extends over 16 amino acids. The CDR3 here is CASSDVRGSYIGELFF. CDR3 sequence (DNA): TGCGCCAGCAGTGACGTTCGCGGCAGTTACATCGGGGAGCTGTTTTTT.

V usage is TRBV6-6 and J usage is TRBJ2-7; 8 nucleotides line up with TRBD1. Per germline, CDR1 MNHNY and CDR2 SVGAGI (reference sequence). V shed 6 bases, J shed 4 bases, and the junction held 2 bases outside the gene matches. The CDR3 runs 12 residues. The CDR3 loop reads CASRRTGYEQYF. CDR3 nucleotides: TGTGCCAGCAGAAGGACAGGGTACGAGCAGTACTTC.

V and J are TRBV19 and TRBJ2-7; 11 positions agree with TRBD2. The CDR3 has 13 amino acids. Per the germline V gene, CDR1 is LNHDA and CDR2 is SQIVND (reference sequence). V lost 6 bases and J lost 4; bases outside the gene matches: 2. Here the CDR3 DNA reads TGTGCCAGTAGCGCTAGCGGGAGGTACGAGCAGTACTTC. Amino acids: CASSASGRYEQYF.

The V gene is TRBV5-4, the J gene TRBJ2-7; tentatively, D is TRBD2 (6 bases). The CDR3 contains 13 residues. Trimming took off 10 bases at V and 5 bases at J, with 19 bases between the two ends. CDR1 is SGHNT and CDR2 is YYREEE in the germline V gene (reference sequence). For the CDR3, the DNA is TGTGCCTTAAGTCGGGCGGGACCCAACGAGCAGTACTTC. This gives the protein CALSRAGPNEQYF.

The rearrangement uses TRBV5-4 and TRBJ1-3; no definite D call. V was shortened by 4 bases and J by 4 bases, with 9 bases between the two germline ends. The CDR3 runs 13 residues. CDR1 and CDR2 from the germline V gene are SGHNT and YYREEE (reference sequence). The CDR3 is CASSLVSGNTIYF. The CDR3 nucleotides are TGTGCCAGCAGCCTTGTCAGCGGAAACACCATATATTTT.

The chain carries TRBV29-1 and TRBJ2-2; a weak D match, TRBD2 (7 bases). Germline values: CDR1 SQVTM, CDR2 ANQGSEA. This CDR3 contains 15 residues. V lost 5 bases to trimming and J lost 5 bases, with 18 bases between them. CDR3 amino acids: CSVSRGLGGTGELFF. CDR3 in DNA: TGCAGCGTTAGCAGGGGTTTGGGGGGGACCGGGGAGCTGTTTTTT.

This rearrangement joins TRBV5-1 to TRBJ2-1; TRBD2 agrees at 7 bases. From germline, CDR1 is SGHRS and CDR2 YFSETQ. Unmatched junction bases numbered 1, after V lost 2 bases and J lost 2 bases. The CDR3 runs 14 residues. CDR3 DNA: TGCGCCAGCAGCTTAGCGGGAACCTACAATGAGCAGTTCTTC. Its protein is CASSLAGTYNEQFF.

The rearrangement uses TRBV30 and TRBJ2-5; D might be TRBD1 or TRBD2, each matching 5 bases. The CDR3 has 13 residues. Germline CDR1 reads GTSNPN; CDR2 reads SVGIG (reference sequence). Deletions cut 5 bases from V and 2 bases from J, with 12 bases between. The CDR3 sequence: CAWAGAIQETQYF. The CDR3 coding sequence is TGTGCCTGGGCCGGGGCTATTCAAGAGACCCAGTACTTC. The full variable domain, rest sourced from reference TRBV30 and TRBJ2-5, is SQTIHQWPATLVQPVGSPLSLECTVEGTSNPNLYWYRQAAGRGLQLLFYSVGIGQISSEVPQNLSASRPQDRQFILSSKKLLLSDSGFYLCAWAGAIQETQYFGPGTRLLVL.

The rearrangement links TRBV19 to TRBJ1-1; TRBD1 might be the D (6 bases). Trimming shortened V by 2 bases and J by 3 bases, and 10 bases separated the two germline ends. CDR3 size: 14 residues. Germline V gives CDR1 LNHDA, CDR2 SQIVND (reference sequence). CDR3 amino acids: CASSINREDTEAFF. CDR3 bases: TGTGCCAGTAGTATAAACAGGGAGGACACTGAAGCTTTCTTT.

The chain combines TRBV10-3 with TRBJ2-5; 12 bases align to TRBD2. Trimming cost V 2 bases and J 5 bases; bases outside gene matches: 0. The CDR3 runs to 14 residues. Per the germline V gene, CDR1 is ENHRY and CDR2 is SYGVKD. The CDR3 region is CAISETSGGETQYF. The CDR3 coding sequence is TGTGCCATCAGTGAGACTAGCGGGGGGGAGACCCAGTACTTC.

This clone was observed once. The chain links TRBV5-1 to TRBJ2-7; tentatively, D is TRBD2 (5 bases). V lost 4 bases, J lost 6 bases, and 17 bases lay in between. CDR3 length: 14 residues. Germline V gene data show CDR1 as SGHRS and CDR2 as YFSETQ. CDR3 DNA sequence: TGCGCCAGCAGCCCGACCCGGGGTCCGGGCGAGCAGTACTTC. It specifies CASSPTRGPGEQYF.

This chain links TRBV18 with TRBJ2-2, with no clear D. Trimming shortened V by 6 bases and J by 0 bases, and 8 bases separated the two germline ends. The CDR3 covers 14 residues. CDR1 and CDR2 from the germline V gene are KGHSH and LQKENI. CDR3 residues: CASSDISNTGELFF. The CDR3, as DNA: TGTGCCAGCTCGGATATATCGAACACCGGGGAGCTGTTTTTT.

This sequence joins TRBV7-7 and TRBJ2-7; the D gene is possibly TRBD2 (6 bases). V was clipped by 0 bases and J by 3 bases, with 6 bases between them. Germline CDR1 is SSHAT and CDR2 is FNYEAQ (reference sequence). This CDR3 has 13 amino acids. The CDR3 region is CASSLARDYEQYF. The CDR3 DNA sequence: TGTGCCAGCAGCTTAGCGCGGGACTACGAGCAGTACTTC. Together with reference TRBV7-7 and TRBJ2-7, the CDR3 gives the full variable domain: GAGVSQSPRYKVTKRGQDVTLRCDPISSHATLYWYQQALGQGPEFLTYFNYEAQPDKSGLPSDRFSAERPEGSISTLTIQRTEQRDSAMYRCASSLARDYEQYFGPGTRLTVT.

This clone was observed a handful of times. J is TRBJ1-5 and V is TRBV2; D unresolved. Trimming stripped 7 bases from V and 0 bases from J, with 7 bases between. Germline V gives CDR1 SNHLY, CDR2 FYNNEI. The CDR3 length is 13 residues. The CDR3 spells CASTWDSNQPQHF. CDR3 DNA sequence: TGTGCCAGCACCTGGGATAGCAATCAGCCCCAGCATTTT.

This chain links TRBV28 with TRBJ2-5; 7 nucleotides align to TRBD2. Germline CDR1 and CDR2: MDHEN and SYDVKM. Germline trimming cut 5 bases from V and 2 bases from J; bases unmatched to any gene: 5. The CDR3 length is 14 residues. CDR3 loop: CASSTGGGQETQYF. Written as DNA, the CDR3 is TGTGCCAGCAGTACTGGCGGGGGACAAGAGACCCAGTACTTC.

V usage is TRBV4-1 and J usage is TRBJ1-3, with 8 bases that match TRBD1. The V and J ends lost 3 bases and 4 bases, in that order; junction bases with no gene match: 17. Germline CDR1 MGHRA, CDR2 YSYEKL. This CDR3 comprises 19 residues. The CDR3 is CASSQSRGLQGQAGNTIYF. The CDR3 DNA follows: TGCGCCAGCAGCCAGAGCAGGGGGCTTCAGGGGCAGGCGGGAAACACCATATATTTT.

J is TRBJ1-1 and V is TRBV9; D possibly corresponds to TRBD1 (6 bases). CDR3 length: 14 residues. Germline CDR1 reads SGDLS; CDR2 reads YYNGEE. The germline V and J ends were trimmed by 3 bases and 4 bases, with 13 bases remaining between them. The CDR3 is CASSASGGSTEAFF. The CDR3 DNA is TGTGCCAGCAGCGCTTCCGGGGGCAGCACTGAAGCTTTCTTT.

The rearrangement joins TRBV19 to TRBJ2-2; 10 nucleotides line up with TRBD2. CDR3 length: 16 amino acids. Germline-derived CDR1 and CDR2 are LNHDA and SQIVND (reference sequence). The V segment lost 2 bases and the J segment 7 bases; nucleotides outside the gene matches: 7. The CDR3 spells CASSIPRLAGVGELFF. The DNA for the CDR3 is TGTGCCAGTAGTATACCGCGGCTAGCGGGAGTCGGGGAGCTGTTTTTT.

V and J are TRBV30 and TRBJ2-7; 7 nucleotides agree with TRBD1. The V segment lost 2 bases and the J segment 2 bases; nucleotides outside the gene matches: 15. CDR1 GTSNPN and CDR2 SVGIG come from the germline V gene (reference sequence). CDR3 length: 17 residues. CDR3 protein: CAWSLGTARAQPYEQYF. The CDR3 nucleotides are TGTGCCTGGAGTCTTGGGACAGCCAGGGCACAACCCTACGAGCAGTACTTC.

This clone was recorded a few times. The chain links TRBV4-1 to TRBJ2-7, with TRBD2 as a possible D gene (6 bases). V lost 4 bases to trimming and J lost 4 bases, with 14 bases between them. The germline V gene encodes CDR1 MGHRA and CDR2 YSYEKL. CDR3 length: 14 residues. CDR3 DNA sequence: TGCGCCAGCAGCCTCTCACTAGCCTTATACGAGCAGTACTTC. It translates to CASSLSLALYEQYF.

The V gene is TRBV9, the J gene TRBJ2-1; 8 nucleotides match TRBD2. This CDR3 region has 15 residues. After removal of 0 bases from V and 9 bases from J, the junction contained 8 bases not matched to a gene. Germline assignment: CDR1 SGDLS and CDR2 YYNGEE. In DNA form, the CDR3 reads TGTGCCAGCAGCGTAGTTGGGACTAGTTTTGGTGAGCAGTTCTTC. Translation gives CASSVVGTSFGEQFF.

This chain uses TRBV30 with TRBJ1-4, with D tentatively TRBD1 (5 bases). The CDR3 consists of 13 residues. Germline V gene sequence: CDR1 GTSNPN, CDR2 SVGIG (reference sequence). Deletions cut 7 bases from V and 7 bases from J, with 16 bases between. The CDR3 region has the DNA TGTGCCTCCGGCGGAGGGACGGGTGAAAAACTGTTTTTT. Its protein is CASGGGTGEKLFF.

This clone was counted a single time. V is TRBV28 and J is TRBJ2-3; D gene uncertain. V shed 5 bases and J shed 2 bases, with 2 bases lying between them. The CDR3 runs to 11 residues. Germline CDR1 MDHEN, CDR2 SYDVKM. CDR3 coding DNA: TGTGCCAGCAGTGACACAGATACGCAGTATTTT. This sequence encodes CASSDTDTQYF.